Following are 17 T cell receptor beta chains from one sample sequenced in a study of blood T cell repertoires in COVID-19. Assay: immunoSEQ multiplex PCR; the TCRdb copy retains only in-frame clones and omits some. The sample consists of hundreds of thousands of clones, 90% of them appearing once. Sequencing input: PBMCs or T cells enriched from blood (not recorded which). These receptors were collected from a woman younger than 30 with acute COVID-19.

The chain employs TRBV18 and TRBJ2-5; 9 bases match TRBD1. V gave up 4 bases and J gave up 2 bases; unmatched junction bases: 14. This CDR3 region has 18 residues. Germline CDR1 and CDR2: KGHSH and LQKENI. Here the CDR3 DNA reads TGTGCCAGCTCACTACAGGGGGCGTCCTTTGCAAAACAAGAGACCCAGTACTTC. It specifies CASSLQGASFAKQETQYF.

This rearrangement joins TRBV6-5 to TRBJ2-1, with 13 bases aligning to TRBD2. The CDR3 runs to 16 residues. Germline-derived CDR1 and CDR2 are MNHEY and SVGAGI. The ends lost 2 bases at V and 12 bases at J; junction bases unmatched: 10. CDR3 in amino acids: CASSYRGLAGDQGQFF. The CDR3 nucleotides are TGTGCCAGCAGTTACCGAGGACTAGCGGGAGACCAAGGGCAGTTCTTC.

This clone was counted at least ten times. The chain links TRBV10-2 to TRBJ2-1; tentative D call: TRBD2 (6 bases). Germline CDR1 WSHSY, CDR2 SAAADI. V shed 5 bases and J shed 0 bases, with 14 bases lying between them. The CDR3 totals 16 residues. DNA for the CDR3: TGCGCCAGCAGTAGTTACGGGAGTAGCTCCTACAATGAGCAGTTCTTC. Translating gives CASSSYGSSSYNEQFF.

The chain combines TRBV4-2 with TRBJ1-1, with D possibly matching TRBD1 (5 bases). Per germline, CDR1 LGHNA and CDR2 YNFKEQ. CDR3 length: 15 residues. With 1 base removed from V and 0 bases from J, the gap between germline ends came to 9 bases. The CDR3, as DNA: TGTGCCAGCAGCCAAGGGGGGGGGATGAACACTGAAGCTTTCTTT. This translates into CASSQGGGMNTEAFF.

This chain uses TRBV7-6 with TRBJ2-7; TRBD2 agrees at 9 bases. Germline lookup yields CDR1 SGHVS and CDR2 FNYEAQ. J gave up 5 bases and V 6 bases, and 8 bases lay outside the gene matches. The CDR3 has 14 amino acids. The CDR3 is CASSISGRDDEQYF. DNA of the CDR3: TGTGCCAGCAGTATTAGCGGGAGAGACGACGAGCAGTACTTC.

The V gene is TRBV28, the J gene TRBJ2-1; D perhaps matches TRBD2 (5 bases). The CDR3 is 15 amino acids. Deletions cut 8 bases from V and 2 bases from J, with 16 bases between. Germline lookup yields CDR1 MDHEN and CDR2 SYDVKM. The CDR3 nucleotides are TGTGCCAGCTGCTTTACTAGTAAAGCCTACAATGAGCAGTTCTTC. It codes for CASCFTSKAYNEQFF. Full variable domain (outside the CDR3, taken from reference TRBV28 and TRBJ2-1): DVKVTQSSRYLVKRTGEKVFLECVQDMDHENMFWYRQDPGLGLRLIYFSYDVKMKEKGDIPEGYSVSREKKERFSLILESASTNQTSMYLCASCFTSKAYNEQFFGPGTRLTVL.

The rearrangement joins TRBV19 to TRBJ2-2; 7 nucleotides agree with TRBD1. The CDR3 covers 14 residues. Germline values: CDR1 LNHDA, CDR2 SQIVND (reference sequence). V lost 7 bases and J lost 6; bases outside the gene matches: 8. CDR3 in amino acids: CASIQLQGAGELFF. DNA of the CDR3: TGTGCCAGTATCCAACTTCAGGGGGCCGGGGAGCTGTTTTTT. The complete variable domain, with remaining parts taken from reference TRBV19 and TRBJ2-2, reads DGGITQSPKYLFRKEGQNVTLSCEQNLNHDAMYWYRQDPGQGLRLIYYSQIVNDFQKGDIAEGYSVSREKKESFPLTVTSAQKNPTAFYLCASIQLQGAGELFFGEGSRLTVL.

V is TRBV7-8 and J is TRBJ2-1; 8 bases are shared with TRBD1. Germline V gene data show CDR1 as SGHVS and CDR2 as FQNEAQ. Germline trimming cut 3 bases from V and 9 bases from J; bases unmatched to any gene: 16. This CDR3 comprises 17 residues. The CDR3 DNA is TGTGCCAGCAGCTTGAGGCGTGGACAGGGAAGGCAGGCTGAGCAGTTCTTC. It specifies CASSLRRGQGRQAEQFF.

This rearrangement joins TRBV18 to TRBJ1-1, with D maybe TRBD1 (6 bases). Germline V gene lookup returns CDR1 KGHSH and CDR2 LQKENI. The CDR3 has 14 residues. V was cut by 4 bases and J by 4 bases, with 13 bases left in between. The CDR3 spells CASSLDRLRTEAFF. DNA for the CDR3: TGTGCCAGCTCACTCGACAGGTTGCGCACTGAAGCTTTCTTT.

This clone was counted a few times. The chain joins TRBV30 to TRBJ2-1, with a tentative D call TRBD1 (6 bases). Germline values: CDR1 GTSNPN, CDR2 SVGIG (reference sequence). Between the trimmed V and J ends, which lost 3 bases and 7 bases, there was a span of 28 bases. The length of the CDR3 is 18 residues. CDR3 loop: CAWSAALSRTDPRNEQFF. The CDR3 DNA reads as TGTGCCTGGAGCGCAGCCCTTTCCCGGACAGACCCTAGGAATGAGCAGTTCTTC.

This chain links TRBV25-1 with TRBJ1-4; no firm D call. The ends were cut back, 3 bases at V and 3 bases at J, with 17 bases in the middle. The germline gives CDR1 MGHDK, CDR2 SYGVNS. This CDR3 is built from 17 residues. The CDR3 bases are TGTGCCAGCAGTGATATCACCAAAGGGAGGGCTAATGAAAAACTGTTTTTT. It yields the protein CASSDITKGRANEKLFF.

Only one count was recorded for this clone. This chain connects TRBV21-1 to TRBJ2-2; the D segment call TRBD2 is taken from the table without a DNA check. TRBV21-1 is flagged as a pseudogene. The CDR3 runs to 17 residues. The CDR3 loop reads CASSKVAGPANTGELFF. As DNA, the CDR3 is TGTGCCAGCAGCAAAGTGGCGGGTCCTGCGAACACCGGGGAGCTGTTTTTT.

The chain employs TRBV14 and TRBJ2-1; 7 positions agree with TRBD2. CDR1 is SGHDN and CDR2 is FVKESK in the germline V gene. The CDR3 runs 18 residues. V shed 3 bases, J shed 8 bases, and the junction held 19 bases outside the gene matches. The CDR3 nucleotides are TGTGCCAGCAGCCATGGGCTGGGCATGGCGGGAGTAGGGTATGAGCAGTTCTTC. This codes for CASSHGLGMAGVGYEQFF. Combining the CDR3 with reference TRBV14 and TRBJ2-1 gives the whole variable domain EAGVTQFPSHSVIEKGQTVTLRCDPISGHDNLYWYRRVMGKEIKFLLHFVKESKQDESGMPNNRFLAERTGGTYSTLKVQPAELEDSGVYFCASSHGLGMAGVGYEQFFGPGTRLTVL.

The V and J genes are TRBV29-1 and TRBJ2-3, with TRBD1 matching 7 bases. Germline-derived CDR1 and CDR2 are SQVTM and ANQGSEA. Trimming took 6 bases from V and 0 from J; bases not matched to a gene: 6. This CDR3 contains 14 residues. The CDR3, as DNA: TGCAGCGTCCGATGGGGACAGAGCACAGATACGCAGTATTTT. Its protein is CSVRWGQSTDTQYF.

The chain links TRBV29-1 to TRBJ2-7; 11 nucleotides line up with TRBD1. CDR1 is SQVTM and CDR2 is ANQGSEA in the germline V gene. V shed 5 bases and J 4 bases; nucleotides not matched to a gene: 4. This CDR3 contains 13 residues. The CDR3 here is CSVPGQGDYEQYF. CDR3 in DNA: TGCAGCGTTCCGGGACAGGGGGATTACGAGCAGTACTTC.

As concerns this clone: The sample has other DNA sequences that encode this CDR3 too. The chain uses TRBV18 and TRBJ2-1, with D perhaps TRBD1 (5 bases). V was trimmed by 3 bases and J by 8 bases, leaving 11 bases between them. In germline, CDR1 is KGHSH, CDR2 LQKENI. The CDR3 length is 13 residues. For the CDR3, the DNA is TGTGCCAGCTCACCCCAACAAGGGGATGAGCAGTTCTTC. It codes for CASSPQQGDEQFF.

The J gene is TRBJ1-6, the V gene TRBV5-6, with D uncertain. The germline V and J ends were trimmed by 5 bases and 1 base, with 7 bases remaining between them. The CDR3 has 14 amino acids. The germline gives CDR1 SGHDT, CDR2 YYEEEE. Here the CDR3 reads CASRRGSYNSPLHF. DNA for the CDR3: TGTGCCAGCAGGCGAGGGTCCTATAATTCACCCCTCCACTTT.